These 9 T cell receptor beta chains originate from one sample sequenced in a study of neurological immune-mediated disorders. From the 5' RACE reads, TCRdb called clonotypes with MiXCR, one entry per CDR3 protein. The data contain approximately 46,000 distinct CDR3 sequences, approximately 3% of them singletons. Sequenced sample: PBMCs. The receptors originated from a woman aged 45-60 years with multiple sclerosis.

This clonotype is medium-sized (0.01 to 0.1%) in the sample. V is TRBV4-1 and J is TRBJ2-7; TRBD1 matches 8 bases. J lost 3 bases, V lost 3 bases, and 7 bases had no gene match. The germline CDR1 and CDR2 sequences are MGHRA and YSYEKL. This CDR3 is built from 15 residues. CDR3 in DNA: TGCGCCAGCAGCCACGGACAGGGAGAGGGCTACGAGCAGTACGTC. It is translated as CASSHGQGEGYEQYV.

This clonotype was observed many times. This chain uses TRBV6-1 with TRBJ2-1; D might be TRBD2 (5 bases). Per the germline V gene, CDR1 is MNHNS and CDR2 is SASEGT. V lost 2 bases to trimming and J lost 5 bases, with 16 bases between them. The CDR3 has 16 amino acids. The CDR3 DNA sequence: TGTGCCAGCAGTGAACCGGGGTGGTATAGAAACAATGAGCAGTTCTTC. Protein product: CASSEPGWYRNNEQFF.

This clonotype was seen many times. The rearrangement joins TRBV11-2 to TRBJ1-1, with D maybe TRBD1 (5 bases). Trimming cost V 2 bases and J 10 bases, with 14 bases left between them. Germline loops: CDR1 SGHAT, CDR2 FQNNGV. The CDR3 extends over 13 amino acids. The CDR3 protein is CASSLQGSVVAFF. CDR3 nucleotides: TGTGCCAGCAGCTTACAGGGTTCTGTCGTAGCTTTCTTT.

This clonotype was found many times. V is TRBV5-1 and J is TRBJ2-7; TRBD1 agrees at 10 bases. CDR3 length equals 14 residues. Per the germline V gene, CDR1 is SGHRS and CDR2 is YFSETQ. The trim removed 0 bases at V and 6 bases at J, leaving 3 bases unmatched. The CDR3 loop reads CASSLAGQGSEQYF. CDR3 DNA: TGCGCCAGCAGCTTGGCGGGACAGGGGAGCGAGCAGTACTTC.

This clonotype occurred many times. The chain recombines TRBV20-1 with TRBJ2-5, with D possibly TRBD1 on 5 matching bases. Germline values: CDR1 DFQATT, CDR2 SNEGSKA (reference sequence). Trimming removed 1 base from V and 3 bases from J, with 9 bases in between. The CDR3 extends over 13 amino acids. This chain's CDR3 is CSARGQQKETQYF. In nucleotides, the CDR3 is TGCAGTGCTAGAGGACAGCAGAAAGAGACCCAGTACTTC.

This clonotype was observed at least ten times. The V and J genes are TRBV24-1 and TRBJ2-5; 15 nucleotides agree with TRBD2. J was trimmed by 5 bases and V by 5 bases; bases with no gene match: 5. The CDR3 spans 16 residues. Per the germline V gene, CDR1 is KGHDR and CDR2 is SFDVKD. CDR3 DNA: TGTGCCACCAGTGTCACCGGGACTAGCGGGAGGGAGACCCAGTACTTC. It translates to CATSVTGTSGRETQYF.

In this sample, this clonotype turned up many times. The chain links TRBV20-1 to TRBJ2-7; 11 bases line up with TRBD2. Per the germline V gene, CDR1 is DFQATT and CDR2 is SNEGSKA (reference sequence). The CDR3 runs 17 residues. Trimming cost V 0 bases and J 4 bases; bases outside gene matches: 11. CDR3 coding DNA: TGCAGTGCTAGAGACCTTAGCGGGAGGGCCTTTTGGTACGAGCAGTACTTC. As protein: CSARDLSGRAFWYEQYF.

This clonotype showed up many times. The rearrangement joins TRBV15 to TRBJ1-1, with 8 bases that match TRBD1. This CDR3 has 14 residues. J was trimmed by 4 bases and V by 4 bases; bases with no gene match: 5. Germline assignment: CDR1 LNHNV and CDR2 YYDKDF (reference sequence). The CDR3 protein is CATSTYRGVTEAFF. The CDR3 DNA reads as TGTGCCACCAGCACCTACAGGGGGGTCACTGAAGCTTTCTTT.

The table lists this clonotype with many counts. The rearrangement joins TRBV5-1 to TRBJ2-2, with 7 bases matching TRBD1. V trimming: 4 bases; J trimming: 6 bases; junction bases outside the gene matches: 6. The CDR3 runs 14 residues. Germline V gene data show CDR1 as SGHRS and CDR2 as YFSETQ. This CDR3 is CASSSRQGSGELFF. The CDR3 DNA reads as TGCGCCAGCAGCAGCCGACAGGGCTCCGGGGAGCTGTTTTTT.